The T cell receptor beta chain described here comes from a study of blood T cell repertoires in COVID-19. Study-wide context: Both acute and convalescent COVID-19 samples were obtained from the United States, Italy and Spain. T cells, B-cell-depleted T cells, or PBMCs provided the cDNA or gDNA that served as material.

This CDR3 has 13 amino acids. Trimming pared 8 bases from V and 0 bases from J, leaving 9 bases between. CDR1 and CDR2 from the germline V gene are MDHEN and SYDVKM. In the source study's methods: Using reference gene primer amplification, nucleated cell counts were estimated. Here immunoSEQ multiplex PCR was the method, and the copy in TCRdb shows in-frame clones only, minus some. Clone size and V and J calls were adopted from that table, with D and trimming inferred from the DNA. The sample records about 200,000 clones, roughly 79% being singletons. Sequencing was done on a sample of peripheral blood. The clonotype comes from a human donor with acute or convalescent COVID-19. The donor label of this sample is uncertain. V gene TRBV28 combines with J gene TRBJ2-3; D is possibly TRBD1 (6 bases). DNA for the CDR3: TGTGCCAGCGCTACAGGGAGCACAGATACGCAGTATTTT. Translated, it gives CASATGSTDTQYF.